Each of the 9 T cell receptor beta chains below was sequenced from the same sample in a study of regulatory T cells in long-lasting Graves disease. Sample time point: persistent/refractory GD, antithyroid drugs over 5 years with positive TRAb. The TCR library was made from RNA extracted from PBMCs. Arm-PCR of CDR3 regions and iRepertoire HTBI primers were used to build TCR beta libraries. TCRdb itself ran the multiplex PCR reads through MiXCR, one entry per CDR3 protein. The table shows fewer than 450,000 distinct CDR3 sequences, with more than 20% occurring only once. The specimen was peripheral blood mononuclear cells (PBMCs), collected when the disease was refractory, from a patient treated with antithyroid drugs. The receptors here all came from a female donor with Graves disease.

This chain connects TRBV29-1 to TRBJ2-5; TRBD1 matches at 10 bases. The V and J ends lost 7 bases and 3 bases, in that order; junction bases with no gene match: 11. This CDR3 is 15 amino acids long. Per germline, CDR1 SQVTM and CDR2 ANQGSEA. CDR3 nucleotides: TGCAGCGCCCTGATCCCCGGGACAGGGGAAGAGACCCAGTACTTC. The encoded protein is CSALIPGTGEETQYF.

This clonotype appeared many times. The rearrangement joins TRBV6-5 to TRBJ2-7; no clear D gene. The CDR3 runs to 11 residues. The germline V gene encodes CDR1 MNHEY and CDR2 SVGAGI. V gave up 1 base and J gave up 5 bases, with 3 bases separating them. The CDR3 sequence is CASSYFDEQYF. DNA for the CDR3: TGTGCCAGCAGTTACTTCGACGAGCAGTACTTC.

This clonotype has a count of ten or more. The chain combines TRBV27 with TRBJ1-2; 7 bases align to TRBD1. CDR1 and CDR2 (germline): MNHEY, SMNVEV (reference sequence). This CDR3 region has 14 residues. Trimming cost V 4 bases and J 5 bases; bases outside gene matches: 7. CDR3 DNA sequence: TGTGCCAGCAGTTACCAGGGGGGGGGTTATGGCTACACCTTC. This sequence encodes CASSYQGGGYGYTF.

This chain joins TRBV20-1 and TRBJ2-3; 7 positions agree with TRBD2. Trimming took 6 bases from V and 7 from J; bases not matched to a gene: 16. The CDR3 extends over 15 amino acids. Germline V lookup: CDR1 DFQATT, CDR2 SNEGSKA (reference sequence). The CDR3 sequence is CSAIGTGLMGNTQYF. The CDR3 region has the DNA TGCAGTGCCATAGGAACGGGACTAATGGGAAATACGCAGTATTTT.

This clonotype has at least ten counts. The chain recombines TRBV28 with TRBJ2-7; the match to TRBD1 covers 10 bases. V gave up 5 bases and J gave up 5 bases; unmatched junction bases: 9. From germline, CDR1 is MDHEN and CDR2 SYDVKM. The CDR3 extends over 15 amino acids. The CDR3, as DNA: TGTGCCAGCAGTCCGCCCGGGACAGGGGATAACGAGCAGTACTTC. It is translated as CASSPPGTGDNEQYF.

This clonotype came up many times. The V gene is TRBV2, the J gene TRBJ2-1, with TRBD2 matching 13 bases. In germline, CDR1 is SNHLY, CDR2 FYNNEI. V lost 6 bases, J lost 8 bases, and 7 bases stayed unmatched. The CDR3 has 15 amino acids. In DNA form, the CDR3 reads TGTGCCAGCAGGGCGCGGACTAGCGGGAGAGATGAGCAGTTCTTC. It translates to CASRARTSGRDEQFF.

The chain is built from TRBV6-2 or TRBV6-3 and TRBJ1-1; 7 bases match TRBD1. Germline loops: CDR1 MNHEY, CDR2 SVGEGT. After removal of 4 bases from V and 7 bases from J, the junction contained 3 bases not matched to a gene. The CDR3 has 12 amino acids. CDR3 DNA: TGTGCCAGCAGTTTCGACAGGGTTGAAGCTTTCTTT. Amino acid sequence: CASSFDRVEAFF.

In its sample, this clonotype was seen many times. The chain employs TRBV30 and TRBJ2-7; D not resolved. The CDR3 totals 13 residues. CDR1 is GTSNPN and CDR2 is SVGIG in the germline V gene (reference sequence). V lost 1 base to trimming and J lost 0 bases, with 7 bases between them. This CDR3 reads CAWSDYTSYEQYF. In DNA form, the CDR3 reads TGTGCCTGGAGTGATTACACCTCCTACGAGCAGTACTTC. The complete variable domain, with remaining parts taken from reference TRBV30 and TRBJ2-7, reads SQTIHQWPATLVQPVGSPLSLECTVEGTSNPNLYWYRQAAGRGLQLLFYSVGIGQISSEVPQNLSASRPQDRQFILSSKKLLLSDSGFYLCAWSDYTSYEQYFGPGTRLTVT.

This clonotype was detected many times. This sequence joins TRBV20-1 and TRBJ1-5; the match to TRBD1 covers 8 bases. The CDR3 extends over 14 amino acids. From germline, CDR1 is DFQATT and CDR2 SNEGSKA (reference sequence). V shed 4 bases and J 3 bases; nucleotides not matched to a gene: 5. CDR3 bases: TGCAGTGCTAAGGGACAGGCCCTCAATCAGCCCCAGCATTTT. Protein: CSAKGQALNQPQHF.